This T cell receptor beta chain stems from a study of technical replicates of blood from several donors. Germline V lookup: CDR1 SQVTM, CDR2 ANQGSEA. The CDR3 is 15 amino acids. The V end was cut by 6 bases, the J end by 1 base, with 18 bases between. Clones were read by immunoSEQ multiplex PCR, and TCRdb kept only the in-frame ones, dropping some. Here the sample spans about 75,000 clones, roughly 91% being singletons. The TCR originated in a human donor in good health. Some clones in this sample may be carry-over from other donors' samples. The genes are TRBV29-1 and TRBJ1-1; a weak D match, TRBD1 (5 bases). Sequences were obtained from T cells isolated from PBMCs. CDR3 in DNA: TGCAGCGTGGAGTGGGGCCTGGTTTCGAACACTGAAGCTTTCTTT. Translated, it gives CSVEWGLVSNTEAFF.